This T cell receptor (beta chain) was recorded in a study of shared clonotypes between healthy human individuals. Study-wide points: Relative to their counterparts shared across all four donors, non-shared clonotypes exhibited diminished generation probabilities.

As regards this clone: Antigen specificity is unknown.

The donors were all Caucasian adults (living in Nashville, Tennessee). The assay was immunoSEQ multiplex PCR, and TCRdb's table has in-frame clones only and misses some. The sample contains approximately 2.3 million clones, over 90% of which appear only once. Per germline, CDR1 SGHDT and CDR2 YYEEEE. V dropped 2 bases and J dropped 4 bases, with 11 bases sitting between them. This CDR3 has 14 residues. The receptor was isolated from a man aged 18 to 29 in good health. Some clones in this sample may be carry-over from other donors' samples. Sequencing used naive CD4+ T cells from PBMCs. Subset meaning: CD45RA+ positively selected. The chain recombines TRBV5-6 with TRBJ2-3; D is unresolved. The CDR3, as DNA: TGTGCCAGCAGCTTTCGTTTGGGGTCAGATACGCAGTATTTT. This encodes CASSFRLGSDTQYF. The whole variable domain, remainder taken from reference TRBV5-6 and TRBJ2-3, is DAGVTQSPTHLIKTRGQQVTLRCSPKSGHDTVSWYQQALGQGPQFIFQYYEEEERQRGNFPDRFSGHQFPNYSSELNVNALLLGDSALYLCASSFRLGSDTQYFGPGTRLTVL.